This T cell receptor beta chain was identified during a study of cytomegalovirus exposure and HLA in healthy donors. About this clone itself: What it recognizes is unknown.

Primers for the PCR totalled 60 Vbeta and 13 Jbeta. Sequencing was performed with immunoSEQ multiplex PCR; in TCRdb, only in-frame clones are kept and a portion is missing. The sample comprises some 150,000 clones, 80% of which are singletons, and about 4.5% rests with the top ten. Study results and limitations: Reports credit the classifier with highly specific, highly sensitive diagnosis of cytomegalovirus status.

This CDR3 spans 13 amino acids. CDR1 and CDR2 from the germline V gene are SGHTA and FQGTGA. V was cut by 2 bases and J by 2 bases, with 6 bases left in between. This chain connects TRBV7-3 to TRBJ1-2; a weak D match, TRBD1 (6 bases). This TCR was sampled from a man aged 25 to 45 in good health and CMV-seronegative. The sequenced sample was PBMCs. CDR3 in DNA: TGTGCCAGCAGCTTACAGGGGAACTATGGCTACACCTTC. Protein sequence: CASSLQGNYGYTF.